What follows is one TCR beta chain and its context. The data originate from a study of blood T cell repertoires in COVID-19. Trimming took 7 bases from V and 4 from J; bases not matched to a gene: 23. This CDR3 has 20 residues. The V gene's germline CDR1 is MDHEN and CDR2 SYDVKM. TCRdb keeps only in-frame clones here, not all; method: immunoSEQ multiplex PCR. The data hold 220,000 or so clones, with 86% observed a single time. The sequenced sample consisted of PBMCs or T cells enriched from blood (not recorded which). The genes are TRBV28 and TRBJ2-1; TRBD2 aligns across 9 bases. The TCR originated in a woman aged 45 to 65 who had recovered from COVID-19. The CDR3 coding sequence is TGTGCCAGCATCCCTCCTAGGGCTAGCGGGAACCAAGCTCGGTACAATGAGCAGTTCTTC. This sequence encodes CASIPPRASGNQARYNEQFF. Together with reference TRBV28 and TRBJ2-1, the CDR3 gives the full variable domain: DVKVTQSSRYLVKRTGEKVFLECVQDMDHENMFWYRQDPGLGLRLIYFSYDVKMKEKGDIPEGYSVSREKKERFSLILESASTNQTSMYLCASIPPRASGNQARYNEQFFGPGTRLTVL.